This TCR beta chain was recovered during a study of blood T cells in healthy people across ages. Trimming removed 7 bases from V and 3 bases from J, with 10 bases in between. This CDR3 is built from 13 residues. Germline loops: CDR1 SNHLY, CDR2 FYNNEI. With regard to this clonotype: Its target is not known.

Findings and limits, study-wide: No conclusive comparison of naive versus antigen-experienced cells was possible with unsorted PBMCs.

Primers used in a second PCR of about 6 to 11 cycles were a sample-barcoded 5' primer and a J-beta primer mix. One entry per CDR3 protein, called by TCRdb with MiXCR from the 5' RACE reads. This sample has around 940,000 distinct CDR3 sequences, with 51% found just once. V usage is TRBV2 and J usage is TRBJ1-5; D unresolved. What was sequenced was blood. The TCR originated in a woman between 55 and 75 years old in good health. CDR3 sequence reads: CASNVGFNQPQHF. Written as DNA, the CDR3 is TGTGCCAGCAATGTTGGTTTCAATCAGCCCCAGCATTTT.